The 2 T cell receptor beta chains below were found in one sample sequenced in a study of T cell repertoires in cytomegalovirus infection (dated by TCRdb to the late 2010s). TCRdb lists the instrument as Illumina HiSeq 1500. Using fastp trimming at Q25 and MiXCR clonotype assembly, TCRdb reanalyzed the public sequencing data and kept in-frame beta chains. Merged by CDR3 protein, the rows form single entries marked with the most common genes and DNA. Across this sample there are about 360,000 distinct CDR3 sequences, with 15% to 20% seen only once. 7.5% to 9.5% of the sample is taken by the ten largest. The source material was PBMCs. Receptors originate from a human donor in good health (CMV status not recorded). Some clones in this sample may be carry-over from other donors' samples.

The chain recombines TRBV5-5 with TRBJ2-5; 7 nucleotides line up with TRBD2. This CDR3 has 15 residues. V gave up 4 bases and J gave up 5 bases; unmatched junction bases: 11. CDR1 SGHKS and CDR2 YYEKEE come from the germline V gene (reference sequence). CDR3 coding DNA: TGTGCCAGCAGCCGTCGACTAGCATCTATGGAGACCCAGTACTTC. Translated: CASSRRLASMETQYF.

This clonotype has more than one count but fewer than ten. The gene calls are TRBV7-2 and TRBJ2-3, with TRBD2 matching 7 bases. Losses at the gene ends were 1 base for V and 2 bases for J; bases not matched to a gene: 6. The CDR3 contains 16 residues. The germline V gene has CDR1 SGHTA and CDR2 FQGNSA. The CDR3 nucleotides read TGTGCCAGCAGCTTAGGGGGTAGCGGGTACACAGATACGCAGTATTTT. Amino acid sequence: CASSLGGSGYTDTQYF.